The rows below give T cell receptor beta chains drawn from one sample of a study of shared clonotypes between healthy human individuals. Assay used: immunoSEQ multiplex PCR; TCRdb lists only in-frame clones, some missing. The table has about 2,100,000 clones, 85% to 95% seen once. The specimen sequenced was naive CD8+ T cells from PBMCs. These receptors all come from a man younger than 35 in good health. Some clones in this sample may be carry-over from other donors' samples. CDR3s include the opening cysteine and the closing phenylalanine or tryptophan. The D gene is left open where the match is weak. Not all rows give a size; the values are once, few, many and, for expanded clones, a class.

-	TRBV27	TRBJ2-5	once	CASSPPRGEGEETQYF	TGTGCCAGCAGTCCCCCAAGGGGGGAGGGAGAAGAGACCCAGTACTTC
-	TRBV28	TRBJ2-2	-	CASDGLWPNTGELFF	TGTGCCAGCGACGGACTCTGGCCGAACACCGGGGAGCTGTTTTTT
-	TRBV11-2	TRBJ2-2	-	CASSLVGGGTGELFF	TGTGCCAGCAGCTTAGTCGGGGGCGGAACCGGGGAGCTGTTTTTT
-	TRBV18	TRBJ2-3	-	CASSQGIRGQRDTQYF	TGTGCCAGCTCACAGGGAATAAGGGGCCAGCGAGATACGCAGTATTTT
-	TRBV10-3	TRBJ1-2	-	CAISEIARDGYTF	TGTGCCATCAGTGAGATCGCGAGGGATGGCTACACCTTC
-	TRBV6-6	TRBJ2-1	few	CASNEGIGFVNEQFF	TGTGCCAGCAACGAGGGGATAGGGTTTGTTAATGAGCAGTTCTTC
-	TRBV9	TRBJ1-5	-	CASSVDNSNQPQHF	TGTGCCAGCAGCGTGGATAATAGCAATCAGCCCCAGCATTTT
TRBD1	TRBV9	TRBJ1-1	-	CASSPHPTGQGIGGTEAFF	TGTGCCAGCAGCCCTCATCCCACGGGACAGGGGATAGGAGGCACTGAAGCTTTCTTT
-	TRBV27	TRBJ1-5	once	CASSLFRDAQPQHF	TGTGCCAGCAGTTTATTCCGGGACGCTCAGCCCCAGCATTTT
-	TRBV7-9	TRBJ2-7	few	CASSPQDGPSEQYF	TGTGCCAGCAGCCCCCAGGACGGCCCCTCCGAGCAGTACTTC